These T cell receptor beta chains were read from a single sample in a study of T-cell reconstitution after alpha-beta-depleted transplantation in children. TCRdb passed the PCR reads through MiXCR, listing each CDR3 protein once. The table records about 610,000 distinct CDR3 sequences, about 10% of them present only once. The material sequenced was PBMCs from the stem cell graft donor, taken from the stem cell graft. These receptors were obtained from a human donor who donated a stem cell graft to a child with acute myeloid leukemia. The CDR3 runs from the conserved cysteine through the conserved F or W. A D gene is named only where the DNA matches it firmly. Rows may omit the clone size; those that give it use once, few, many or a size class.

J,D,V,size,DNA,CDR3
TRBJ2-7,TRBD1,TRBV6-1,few,TGTGCCAGCAGATCGACGGGACAGGGGGGATACGAGCAGTACTTC,CASRSTGQGGYEQYF
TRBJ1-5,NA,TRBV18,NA,TGTGCCAGCTCACCGGCCCAGACGGTTCGAAATCAGCCCCAGCATTTT,CASSPAQTVRNQPQHF
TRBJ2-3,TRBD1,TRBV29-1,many,TGCAGCGCCGCCACAGGGGATAGCACAGATACGCAGTATTTT,CSAATGDSTDTQYF
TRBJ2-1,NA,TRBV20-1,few,TGCAGTGCTAGAGTAGGAGAGCTTCGGTTCTTC,CSARVGELRFF
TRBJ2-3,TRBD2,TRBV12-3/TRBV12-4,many,TGTGCCAGCAGTCCCCGGACTAGCGGGATGGGGACAGATACGCAGTATTTT,CASSPRTSGMGTDTQYF
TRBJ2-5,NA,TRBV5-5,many,TGTGCCAGCAGCTTAGTGCCCGGGGAAGAGACCCAGTACTTC,CASSLVPGEETQYF
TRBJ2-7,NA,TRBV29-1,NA,TGCAGCGTGACCCGGGACAAACCCTACGAGCAGTACTTC,CSVTRDKPYEQYF
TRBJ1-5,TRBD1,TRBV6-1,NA,TGTGCCAGCAGTGGTGGGAGGACAGGCGTCAATCAGCCCCAGCATTTT,CASSGGRTGVNQPQHF
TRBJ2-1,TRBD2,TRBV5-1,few,TGCGCCAGCATGGGACTAGCGGGAGATTCCTACAATGAGCAGTTCTTC,CASMGLAGDSYNEQFF
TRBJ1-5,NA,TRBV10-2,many,TGCGCCAGCAGGGGGATAGGGGAGGTCAATCAGCCCCAGCATTTT,CASRGIGEVNQPQHF
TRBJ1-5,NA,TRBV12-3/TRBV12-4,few,TGTGCCAGCAGTCAAAGGTGGGGGAGCAATCAGCCCCAGCATTTT,CASSQRWGSNQPQHF
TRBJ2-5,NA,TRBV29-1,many,TGCAGCGTTCCCGGACAAGGTCAAGGGGAGACCCAGTACTTC,CSVPGQGQGETQYF
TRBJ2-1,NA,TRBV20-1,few,TGCAGTGCTAGAGTTGGGGGCGGTACCTCCTACAATGAGCAGTTCTTC,CSARVGGGTSYNEQFF
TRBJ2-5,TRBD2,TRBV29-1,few,TGCAGCGTTGAAGGGGGGCTAGCGGGAGTCCAAGAGACCCAGTACTTC,CSVEGGLAGVQETQYF
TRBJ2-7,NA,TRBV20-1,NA,TGCAGTGCTGACTGGCAGGGACGGTCGTCCTACGAGCAGTACTTC,CSADWQGRSSYEQYF
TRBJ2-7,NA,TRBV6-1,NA,TGTGCCAGCAGCCCCCGATACCAGGGCTTCTACGAGCAGTACTTC,CASSPRYQGFYEQYF
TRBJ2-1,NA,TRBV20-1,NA,TGCAGTGCTAGAGGAGAAGGGGGGCCCTACAATGAGCAGTTCTTC,CSARGEGGPYNEQFF
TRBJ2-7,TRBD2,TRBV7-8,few,TGTGCCAGCAGCTTCTGGGGAGGGACCTCTTACGAGCAGTACTTC,CASSFWGGTSYEQYF
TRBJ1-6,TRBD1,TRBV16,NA,TGTGCCAGCAGCCAATCGGCAGGGGGGAATTCACCCCTCCACTTT,CASSQSAGGNSPLHF
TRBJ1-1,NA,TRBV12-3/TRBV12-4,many,TGTGCCAGCAGTTTACCCCCGACCGGGGGTGCTGAAGCTTTCTTT,CASSLPPTGGAEAFF
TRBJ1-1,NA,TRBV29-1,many,TGCAGCGTCACGCAAGTCGAAGCTTTCTTT,CSVTQVEAFF
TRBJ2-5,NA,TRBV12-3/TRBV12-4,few,TGTGCCAGCAGTTTATTAGCAAAAGAGACCCAGTACTTC,CASSLLAKETQYF
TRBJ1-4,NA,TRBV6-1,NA,TGTGCCAGCAGTGCTATACAGGCTCCTAATGAAAAACTGTTTTTT,CASSAIQAPNEKLFF
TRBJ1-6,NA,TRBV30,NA,TGTGCCTGGAGCGAGAATTCACCCCTCCACTTT,CAWSENSPLHF
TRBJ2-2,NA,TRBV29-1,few,TGCAGCGCCCGCGGATGGAGAGCCGGGGAGCTGTTTTTT,CSARGWRAGELFF
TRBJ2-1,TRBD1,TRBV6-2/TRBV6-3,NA,TGTGCCAGCAGTTACTCCCCCGGGACAGGTCGCAATGAGCAGTTCTTC,CASSYSPGTGRNEQFF
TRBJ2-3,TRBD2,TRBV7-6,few,TGTGCCAGCAGGTCCACTAGCGGGAGGGCCACAGATACGCAGTATTTT,CASRSTSGRATDTQYF
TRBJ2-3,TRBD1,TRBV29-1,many,TGCAGCTTCACAGGGGGCGGGGGTAGCACAGATACGCAGTATTTT,CSFTGGGGSTDTQYF
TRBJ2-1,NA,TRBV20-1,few,TGCAGTGCTAGAGAATGGACCCCGGAGGTTTATGAGCAGTTCTTC,CSAREWTPEVYEQFF
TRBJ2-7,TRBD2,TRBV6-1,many,TGTGCCAGCAGCCTCCTAGCGGGAGTAATCAACGAGCAGTACTTC,CASSLLAGVINEQYF
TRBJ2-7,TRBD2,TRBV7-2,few,TGTGCCAGCAGCCCCCCCCCGGGACTAGCGGGAGGGCATCGCTACGAGCAGTACTTC,CASSPPPGLAGGHRYEQYF
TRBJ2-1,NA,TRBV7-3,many,TGTGCCAGCAGCTTAAGGGCTAGCGGAACAGGGTATGAGCAGTTCTTC,CASSLRASGTGYEQFF
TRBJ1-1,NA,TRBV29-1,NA,TGCAGCGTTGAAGTCTGGGGCCAGAACACTGAAGCTTTCTTT,CSVEVWGQNTEAFF
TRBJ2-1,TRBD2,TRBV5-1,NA,TGCGCCAGCAGCCACGGGGCTAGCGGTTACAATGAGCAGTTCTTC,CASSHGASGYNEQFF
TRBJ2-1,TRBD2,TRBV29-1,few,TGCAGCGTTGATGTAGCGGACGGACTAGCGGGAGAGGAGCAGTTCTTC,CSVDVADGLAGEEQFF
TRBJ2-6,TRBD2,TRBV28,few,TGTGCCAGCGGGGGGGCTGGGGCCAACGTCCTGACTTTC,CASGGAGANVLTF
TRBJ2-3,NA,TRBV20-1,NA,TGCAGTGCTAATGGCGGTCACACAGATACGCAGTATTTT,CSANGGHTDTQYF
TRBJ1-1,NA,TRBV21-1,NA,TGTGCCAGCAGCGAACCGGGACAGATAAACACTGAAGCTTTCTTT,CASSEPGQINTEAFF
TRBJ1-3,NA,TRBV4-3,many,TGCGCCAGCAGCCAAGGGGGAGGGCTTGGAAACACCATATATTTT,CASSQGGGLGNTIYF
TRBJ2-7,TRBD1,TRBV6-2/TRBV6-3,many,TGTGCCAGCAGGACGACAGGGGGCCGTGAGCAGTACTTC,CASRTTGGREQYF
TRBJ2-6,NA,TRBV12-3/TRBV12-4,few,TGTGCCAGCAGTTCCACGGGCTCAGCGACGGGGGCCAACGTCCTGACTTTC,CASSSTGSATGANVLTF